This T cell receptor beta chain was identified during a study of cytotoxic CD8 clonotypes in ibrutinib-treated CLL. Concerning this clone: Its target is unknown.

The germline V gene encodes CDR1 SGHRS and CDR2 YFSETQ. This CDR3 has 14 amino acids. V lost 0 bases and J lost 2, with 9 bases in between. General observations from the study: A difference in sampling times existed between sustained-remission and progressing patients. Starting clonality was above that of age-matched healthy donors and tracked circulating CD8+ T-cell counts. Public clonotypes, rarely seen, contracted or held steady on treatment.

Assay used: immunoSEQ multiplex PCR; TCRdb lists only in-frame clones, some missing. Among 75,000 to 80,000 clones listed, approximately 87% were seen once. The starting material was PBMCs, obtained after 24 months of ibrutinib treatment. The chain carries TRBV5-1 and TRBJ2-7; maybe TRBD1 (6 bases). This receptor was taken from a human donor with chronic lymphocytic leukemia. The CDR3: CASSLAGQTYEQYF. DNA for the CDR3: TGCGCCAGCAGCTTGGCCGGACAGACCTACGAGCAGTACTTC. Looking up the rest from reference TRBV5-1 and TRBJ2-7 gives the full variable domain: KAGVTQTPRYLIKTRGQQVTLSCSPISGHRSVSWYQQTPGQGLQFLFEYFSETQRNKGNFPGRFSGRQFSNSRSEMNVSTLELGDSALYLCASSLAGQTYEQYFGPGTRLTVT.